This T cell receptor (beta chain) was found in a study of beta chain features in type 1 diabetes listed by TCRdb under 2018. Turning to the overall study: Mean age, gender distribution, total cell number and subset yield did not differ between patients and healthy donors. A total of 107,917,701 sorted cells were examined across all samples, and RNA yield correlated strongly with the number of cells per subset. Regulatory and stem cell-like memory subsets were obtained from only 8 patients and roughly 8 healthy donors, while naive and central memory subsets were obtained from all 30 or so donors. The study compared the TCRB repertoires of sorted circulating CD4+ T cell subsets in recently diagnosed type 1 diabetes patients with those in matched healthy donors. The research as a whole found: PCR might favor shorter templates, but patient and control samples were amplified and corrected together, so any skew would affect both groups equally. Naive, central memory and regulatory TCRB repertoires appeared more similar among patients than among healthy donors. Only small numbers of individuals were included in the HLA sub-analyses, which left unresolved whether HLA type had any influence on TCRB rearrangement. Sequencing cDNA rather than genomic DNA could over-represent highly expressing activated cells, although activation and CD3 levels did not differ between groups. Fewer insertions and more nucleotide deletions at VDJ recombination sites were observed in patients with type 1 diabetes, implying thymic rearrangement abnormalities. In all four CD4+ subsets, TCRB CDR3 length was moderately but significantly shorter in type 1 diabetes patients.

Only a few counts were recorded for this clone. Its antigen remains unidentified. Per-nucleotide qualities are absent, and no much larger clonotype sits a single base away. The entire amount of isolated RNA was reverse transcribed using the High Capacity cDNA Reverse Transcription Kit, so the sequenced TCRB transcripts were expressed ones. Deep immunoSEQ sequencing was performed on naive, central memory and regulatory T cell samples, with an average of roughly 3.3 million total reads per sample. After sorted cells were lysed in RLT buffer, RNA was extracted with DNase-treated RNeasy Micro or Mini kits, with the choice depending on cell number. Each cell subset was processed separately to prevent cross-contamination, with patient and healthy donor samples processed together. The immunoSEQ multiplex PCR was used to amplify TCRB sequences from cDNA, yielding 87-bp fragments that span the CDR3 region. The amplicons were sequenced using the Illumina HiSeq platform. For the original study's pipeline: Synthetic template baselines were used to correct PCR bias computationally, reads within Hamming distance 2 were collapsed, and singletons that could not be merged were discarded. Reads were aligned to IMGT to assign V, D and J genes, CDR3 length, and insertions or deletions at six rearrangement sites. Within each subset, clonotype counts were normalized to sorted cell number, and only after that were true diversity and Gini coefficients computed with the tcR R package. Repertoire sharing was quantified using the overlap coefficient calculated on TCRB nucleotide sequences. Out-of-frame TCRB sequences from naive cells were analyzed to stand in for the pre-selection repertoire. This immuneACCESS table, as held by TCRdb, lists in-frame sequences with V and J called but not all clones. Of the missing ones, under half trace to an unresolved V gene in checked studies; the others have no known cause. V, J and clone size were drawn from that table, and D and trimming were deduced from the DNA. This sample holds roughly 610,000 clones; around 16% were observed only once. Around 0.1% of the sample is held by the ten biggest clonotypes.

The trim is 4 bases for V and 3 bases for J, with a gap of 17 bases between the germline ends. Including cysteine and phenylalanine, the CDR3 has 16 amino acids. The read is trimmed to its CDR3 DNA, 48 bases read in frame from base 1. From the germline V gene, CDR1 is SGDLS and CDR2 is YYNGEE. Each donor gave one peripheral blood draw, averaging approximately 0.11 L, which was collected into heparinised tubes. Naive, central memory, regulatory and stem cell-like memory CD4+ T cells were sorted on a BD FACSAria II using a panel including CD45RO, CCR7, CD25, CD127, CD95 and CD27. A purity above 95% was achieved for all sorted populations. PBMCs were isolated right away by Lymphoprep density gradient centrifugation and were stained directly, without culture. Samples were stained and sorted in pairs, with one healthy donor and one patient per experiment, so that batch effects were minimized.

The receptor was derived from a man younger than 35 in good health. Specimen: naive CD4+ T cells from blood. The intended sense of this specimen's cell subset or site label: true naive CD4+ T cells. The chain employs TRBV9 and TRBJ1-3; tentative D gene TRBD1, with 5 bases matching. The sequence in DNA is TGTGCCAGCAGCTCACAGGTGGACGTTGGTGGAAACACCATATATTTT. Its coded protein is CASSSQVDVGGNTIYF.